This T cell receptor (beta chain) is from a study of CD8 T cells in Susac syndrome. RNA, at about 0.45 to 1 ug, was reverse transcribed with random hexamers. MiXCR was run by TCRdb on the immunoSEQ multiplex PCR reads, yielding one entry per CDR3 protein. This sample has roughly 110,000 distinct CDR3 sequences, with roughly 94% found just once. Study-wide results and limits: Susac-specific public clones found in total CD8+ repertoires numbered 15 to 20, and those in CD8+ TEMRA repertoires numbered about five. The number of individuals included in the study's TCR sequencing and HLA analysis was acknowledged as relatively small.

Sequencing of TCR beta drew on CD8+ and CD4+ T cells from blood. Patients with Susac syndrome met diagnostic criteria defined recently for definite or probable disease. Trimming stripped 2 bases from V and 4 bases from J, with 12 bases between. The CDR3 contains 15 residues. Germline CDR1 and CDR2: SGDLS and YYNGEE. This clonotype was seen a single time. Antigen unknown. The chain couples TRBV9 to TRBJ2-2; D gene uncertain. Sequenced: CD8+ T cells from PBMCs. The clonotype originates from a human donor with Susac syndrome. Written as DNA, the CDR3 is TGTGCCAGCAGCGTGTTTGGGGTTACCACCGGGGAGCTGTTTTTT. It is translated as CASSVFGVTTGELFF.